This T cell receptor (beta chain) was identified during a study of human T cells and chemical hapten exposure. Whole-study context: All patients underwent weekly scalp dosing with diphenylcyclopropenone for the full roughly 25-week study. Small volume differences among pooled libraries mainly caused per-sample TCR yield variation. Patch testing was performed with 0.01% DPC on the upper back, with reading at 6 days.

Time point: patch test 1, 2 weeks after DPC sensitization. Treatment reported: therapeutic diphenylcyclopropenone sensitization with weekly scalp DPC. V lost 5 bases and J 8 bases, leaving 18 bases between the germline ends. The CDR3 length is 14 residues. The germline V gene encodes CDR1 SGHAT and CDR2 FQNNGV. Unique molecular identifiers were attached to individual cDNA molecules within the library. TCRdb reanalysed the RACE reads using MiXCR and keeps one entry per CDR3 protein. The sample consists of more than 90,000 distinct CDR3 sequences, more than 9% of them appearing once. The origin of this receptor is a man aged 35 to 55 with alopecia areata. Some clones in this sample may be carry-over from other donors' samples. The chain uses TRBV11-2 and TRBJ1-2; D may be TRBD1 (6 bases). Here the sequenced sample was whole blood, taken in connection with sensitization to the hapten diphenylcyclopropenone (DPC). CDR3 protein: CASSVDRNQVGYTF. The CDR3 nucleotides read TGTGCCAGCAGCGTCGACAGGAATCAAGTAGGCTACACCTTC. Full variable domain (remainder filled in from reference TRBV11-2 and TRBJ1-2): EAGVAQSPRYKIIEKRQSVAFWCNPISGHATLYWYQQILGQGPKLLIQFQNNGVVDDSQLPKDRFSAERLKGVDSTLKIQPAKLEDSAVYLCASSVDRNQVGYTFGSGTRLTVV.